The 26 T cell receptor beta chains below were found in one sample sequenced in a study of T cell changes during pregnancy in multiple sclerosis. The table came from immunoSEQ multiplex PCR; TCRdb's copy has only in-frame clones and leaves some out. Of 45,000 to 55,000 clones detected, about 91% appear once; the ten largest clones hold 0.8% to 1%. The sequencing used peripheral blood, collected after pregnancy. The origin of the receptors is a female donor with multiple sclerosis, enrolled in a pregnancy study.

The V call is TRBV5-6, the J call TRBJ2-7; the match to TRBD1 covers 8 bases. Losses at the gene ends were 0 bases for V and 7 bases for J; bases not matched to a gene: 15. This CDR3 spans 17 amino acids. Germline loops: CDR1 SGHDT, CDR2 YYEEEE. This CDR3 is CASSLAYGRRGPREQYF. For the CDR3, the DNA is TGTGCCAGCAGCTTGGCCTACGGGCGCAGGGGGCCTCGGGAGCAGTACTTC.

The chain combines TRBV7-2 with TRBJ2-5, with D possibly being TRBD2 (6 bases). CDR1 is SGHTA, CDR2 FQGNSA, per germline. Trimming took off 3 bases at V and 2 bases at J, with 7 bases between the two ends. This CDR3 has 13 residues. CDR3 coding DNA: TGTGCCAGCAGCTTTGGAGGGCAAGAGACCCAGTACTTC. This codes for CASSFGGQETQYF.

This chain links TRBV5-1 with TRBJ1-2; no clear D. The ends were cut back, 1 base at V and 0 bases at J, with 7 bases in the middle. The CDR3 totals 14 residues. Germline V CDR1 and CDR2: SGHRS, YFSETQ. Here the CDR3 DNA reads TGCGCCAGCAGCTTGAACGTAGCTAACTATGGCTACACCTTC. Protein product: CASSLNVANYGYTF.

This clone was observed a single time. This chain connects TRBV7-2 to TRBJ2-3; D remains unclear. Trimming pared 4 bases from V and 5 bases from J, leaving 4 bases between. CDR1 is SGHTA and CDR2 is FQGNSA in the germline V gene. This CDR3 spans 11 amino acids. CDR3 DNA: TGTGCCAGCAGCTCGTTAGATACGCAGTATTTT. Protein product: CASSSLDTQYF.

V gene TRBV4-1 combines with J gene TRBJ1-2; D gene ambiguous. Deletions cut 3 bases from V and 4 bases from J, with 12 bases between. The CDR3 runs 14 residues. CDR1 and CDR2 (germline): MGHRA, YSYEKL. CDR3 DNA: TGCGCCAGCAGCCAGGCGGTGGGTCCCTATGGCTACACCTTC. Its translation is CASSQAVGPYGYTF.

The chain combines TRBV5-4 with TRBJ2-1; D is possibly TRBD1 (5 bases). Trimming cost V 0 bases and J 0 bases, with 7 bases left between them. This CDR3 has 15 residues. Germline CDR1 reads SGHNT; CDR2 reads YYREEE (reference sequence). CDR3 protein: CASSLGGPSYNEQFF. The DNA for the CDR3 is TGTGCCAGCAGCTTGGGGGGCCCCTCCTACAATGAGCAGTTCTTC. The variable domain in full, completed from reference TRBV5-4 and TRBJ2-1, reads ETGVTQSPTHLIKTRGQQVTLRCSSQSGHNTVSWYQQALGQGPQFIFQYYREEENGRGNFPPRFSGLQFPNYSSELNVNALELDDSALYLCASSLGGPSYNEQFFGPGTRLTVL.

The CDR3 sequence is CASSHRGDYEQYF. The CDR3 region has the DNA TGTGCCAGCAGCCACAGGGGGGACTACGAGCAGTACTTC. The chain is built from TRBV5-5 and TRBJ2-7; 8 bases are a match to TRBD1. This CDR3 comprises 13 residues. From germline, CDR1 is SGHKS and CDR2 YYEKEE (reference sequence). V was pared by 4 bases and J by 3 bases, with 3 bases of the junction left unmatched.

The rearrangement joins TRBV6-6 to TRBJ2-5; TRBD2 is a possible D gene (7 bases). The CDR3 contains 13 residues. Trimming shortened V by 5 bases and J by 5 bases, and 12 bases separated the two germline ends. From germline, CDR1 is MNHNY and CDR2 SVGAGI (reference sequence). The CDR3 reads CASSRGAFETQYF. The CDR3 coding sequence is TGTGCCAGCAGTCGGGGGGCGTTCGAGACCCAGTACTTC.

This rearrangement joins TRBV15 to TRBJ1-1; maybe TRBD1 (6 bases). V lost 4 bases and J 4 bases, leaving 16 bases between the germline ends. CDR1 is LNHNV, CDR2 YYDKDF, per germline (reference sequence). The CDR3 is 15 residues long. CDR3 sequence (DNA): TGTGCCACCAGCACACACCAAACAGGGAGCACTGAAGCTTTCTTT. It is translated as CATSTHQTGSTEAFF.

The chain recombines TRBV5-6 with TRBJ2-3; D is ambiguous. CDR1 is SGHDT, CDR2 YYEEEE, per germline. CDR3 length: 16 residues. The V end was cut by 1 base, the J end by 0 bases, with 12 bases between. The CDR3 coding sequence is TGTGCCAGCAGCTTGATTATCGGCGGAAGCACAGATACGCAGTATTTT. Its protein is CASSLIIGGSTDTQYF.

This clone was seen more than once but under ten times. In nucleotides, the CDR3 is TGTGCCAGCAGCCCAGACAGCCGCGAAAAACTGTTTTTT. Translation: CASSPDSREKLFF. This chain joins TRBV5-4 and TRBJ1-4; TRBD1 might be the D (5 bases). The V gene lost 4 bases and the J gene lost 8 bases, with 12 bases spanning the gap. CDR1 and CDR2 (germline): SGHNT, YYREEE (reference sequence). This CDR3 is built from 13 residues. Full variable domain (remainder filled in from reference TRBV5-4 and TRBJ1-4): ETGVTQSPTHLIKTRGQQVTLRCSSQSGHNTVSWYQQALGQGPQFIFQYYREEENGRGNFPPRFSGLQFPNYSSELNVNALELDDSALYLCASSPDSREKLFFGSGTQLSVL.

The J gene is TRBJ2-3, the V gene TRBV6-6; 7 positions agree with TRBD2. The CDR3 is 15 residues long. Trimming removed 7 bases from V and 6 bases from J; junction bases left unmatched: 13. Germline assignment: CDR1 MNHNY and CDR2 SVGAGI (reference sequence). This CDR3 is CASKVYGGSSDTQYF. CDR3 sequence (DNA): TGTGCCAGCAAAGTATACGGGGGGTCTTCGGATACGCAGTATTTT.

V usage is TRBV21-1 and J usage is TRBJ1-5; the table calls TRBD1, which could not be checked here. TRBV21-1 is termed a pseudogene. The CDR3 extends over 17 amino acids. This CDR3 is CASSKQVRGGSNQPQHF. CDR3 DNA sequence: TGTGCCAGCAGCAAACAAGTCAGGGGCGGGAGCAATCAGCCCCAGCATTTT.

This rearrangement joins TRBV9 to TRBJ2-7; TRBD1 matches 9 bases. Germline loops: CDR1 SGDLS, CDR2 YYNGEE. The CDR3 totals 14 residues. Unmatched junction bases numbered 3, after V lost 3 bases and J lost 2 bases. The CDR3 sequence is CASSEGQGTYEQYF. As DNA, the CDR3 is TGTGCCAGCAGCGAGGGACAGGGAACCTACGAGCAGTACTTC.

V usage is TRBV14 and J usage is TRBJ1-6; unclear D gene. The CDR3 runs 14 residues. Germline loops: CDR1 SGHDN, CDR2 FVKESK. Deletions cut 0 bases from V and 9 bases from J, with 9 bases between. The CDR3 nucleotides are TGTGCCAGCAGCCAAGAAGCGGGTCCTTCACCCCTCCACTTT. This sequence encodes CASSQEAGPSPLHF. Looking up the rest from reference TRBV14 and TRBJ1-6 gives the full variable domain: EAGVTQFPSHSVIEKGQTVTLRCDPISGHDNLYWYRRVMGKEIKFLLHFVKESKQDESGMPNNRFLAERTGGTYSTLKVQPAELEDSGVYFCASSQEAGPSPLHFGNGTRLTVT.

The CDR3 here is CAWTGGFRYGYTF. CDR3 bases: TGTGCCTGGACAGGGGGCTTTCGTTATGGCTACACCTTC. The chain employs TRBV30 and TRBJ1-2; 8 bases align to TRBD1. The CDR3 length is 13 residues. V gave up 4 bases and J gave up 5 bases; unmatched junction bases: 6. Germline V gives CDR1 GTSNPN, CDR2 SVGIG (reference sequence).

The chain carries TRBV4-3 and TRBJ2-3; a possible D gene is TRBD2 (7 bases). Germline CDR1 reads LGHNA; CDR2 reads YSLEER. Trimming cost V 0 bases and J 2 bases, with 15 bases left between them. There are 17 residues in the CDR3. The CDR3 loop reads CASSQDWRGGYTDTQYF. CDR3 bases: TGCGCCAGCAGCCAAGATTGGAGGGGGGGATACACAGATACGCAGTATTTT.

The V gene is TRBV11-2, the J gene TRBJ1-1; perhaps TRBD1 as D (5 bases). V dropped 6 bases and J dropped 5 bases, with 13 bases sitting between them. The CDR3 is 13 amino acids. Germline CDR1 SGHAT, CDR2 FQNNGV. DNA of the CDR3: TGTGCCAGCAGTTGGGGCCGGCAGACTGAAGCTTTCTTT. It specifies CASSWGRQTEAFF. The whole variable domain, remainder taken from reference TRBV11-2 and TRBJ1-1, is EAGVAQSPRYKIIEKRQSVAFWCNPISGHATLYWYQQILGQGPKLLIQFQNNGVVDDSQLPKDRFSAERLKGVDSTLKIQPAKLEDSAVYLCASSWGRQTEAFFGQGTRLTVV.

This clone was detected a few times. The V gene is TRBV6-6, the J gene TRBJ1-1, with D perhaps TRBD1 (6 bases). This CDR3 is built from 14 residues. Germline lookup yields CDR1 MNHNY and CDR2 SVGAGI (reference sequence). With 4 bases removed from V and 1 base from J, the gap between germline ends came to 10 bases. CDR3 coding DNA: TGTGCCAGCAGTTCCAGACAGGAGAACACTGAAGCTTTCTTT. This translates into CASSSRQENTEAFF.

The chain couples TRBV29-1 to TRBJ1-1; 8 bases fit TRBD1. Trimming at V came to 7 bases and at J to 2 bases, leaving 6 bases not matched to a gene. This CDR3 spans 13 amino acids. CDR1 is SQVTM and CDR2 is ANQGSEA in the germline V gene. CDR3 bases: TGCAGCGGAGGACAGGGCCCAAACACTGAAGCTTTCTTT. It specifies CSGGQGPNTEAFF.

The chain has TRBV10-3 and TRBJ2-5; 9 bases match TRBD1. This CDR3 has 14 amino acids. The ends lost 5 bases at V and 5 bases at J; junction bases unmatched: 6. Germline assignment: CDR1 ENHRY and CDR2 SYGVKD. The CDR3 DNA follows: TGTGCCATCAGTAAAACAGGGGGCTTGGAGACCCAGTACTTC. Protein product: CAISKTGGLETQYF.

This chain links TRBV5-1 with TRBJ2-1; 7 bases align to TRBD2. CDR3 length: 13 amino acids. Trimming took 0 bases from V and 6 from J; bases not matched to a gene: 0. Per the germline V gene, CDR1 is SGHRS and CDR2 is YFSETQ. This chain's CDR3 is CASSLGTSNEQFF. The CDR3 DNA sequence: TGCGCCAGCAGCTTGGGGACTAGCAATGAGCAGTTCTTC.

This clone was seen only once. The J gene is TRBJ2-1, the V gene TRBV5-1; 10 bases map to TRBD2. From germline, CDR1 is SGHRS and CDR2 YFSETQ. The CDR3 totals 16 residues. Losses at the gene ends were 0 bases for V and 1 base for J; bases not matched to a gene: 1. CDR3 sequence: CASSLGLAGSYNEQFF. CDR3 in DNA: TGCGCCAGCAGCTTGGGACTAGCGGGTTCCTACAATGAGCAGTTCTTC.

V usage is TRBV19 and J usage is TRBJ1-2; D not resolved. Trimming took 2 bases from V and 4 from J, leaving 11 bases between them. Germline values: CDR1 LNHDA, CDR2 SQIVND (reference sequence). The CDR3 spans 14 residues. The CDR3 region is CASSIPAQSYGYTF. CDR3 bases: TGTGCCAGTAGTATACCAGCACAGAGCTATGGCTACACCTTC.

V usage is TRBV7-2 and J usage is TRBJ1-2, with D unclear. V lost 1 base, J lost 4 bases, and 16 bases lay in between. The CDR3 runs 16 residues. Germline V lookup: CDR1 SGHTA, CDR2 FQGNSA. The CDR3 loop is CASSLVPNTPFYGYTF. CDR3 DNA: TGTGCCAGCAGCTTAGTTCCTAATACGCCCTTCTATGGCTACACCTTC.

The genes are TRBV14 and TRBJ1-1; D gene ambiguous. Trimming stripped 3 bases from V and 1 base from J, with 6 bases between. The CDR3 is made up of 13 amino acids. The germline gives CDR1 SGHDN, CDR2 FVKESK. The CDR3: CASSHTQNTEAFF. DNA for the CDR3: TGTGCCAGCAGCCATACTCAGAACACTGAAGCTTTCTTT.